The rows below give T cell receptor beta chains drawn from one sample of a study of blood T cell repertoires in COVID-19. Sequencing used immunoSEQ multiplex PCR; TCRdb keeps in-frame clones, though not all of them. The table lists some 190,000 clones, more than 65% of them singletons. The sequencing input was peripheral blood. These receptors all stem from a woman aged 80 or over with active or convalescent COVID-19. The CDR3 runs from the conserved cysteine through the conserved F or W. D genes are given only for firm matches. Some rows have no size entry. The others give once, few or many, or a class for an expanded clone.

abundance	d_gene	j_gene	v_gene	CDR3nt	CDR3aa
-	TRBD2	TRBJ2-1	TRBV5-4	TGTGCCAGCAGCAGGGCGGGAGGGCTAAATGAGCAGTTCTTC	CASSRAGGLNEQFF
-	TRBD2	TRBJ2-1	TRBV3-1/TRBV3-2	TGTGCCAGCAGCCCCGGGGTAGCGGGAGACAATGAGCAGTTCTTC	CASSPGVAGDNEQFF
few	TRBD1	TRBJ1-2	TRBV19	TGTGCCAGTAGCGGGACAGGACGAAACTATGGCTACACCTTC	CASSGTGRNYGYTF
-	-	TRBJ1-1	TRBV5-6	TGTGCCAGCAGCTTGCAGGGGATGAACACTGAAGCTTTCTTT	CASSLQGMNTEAFF
once	-	TRBJ2-5	TRBV19	TGTGCCAGTAGTCCCTCTAGCCAAGAGACCCAGTACTTC	CASSPSSQETQYF
-	-	TRBJ1-4	TRBV20-1	TGCAGTGCTAGTTCCGGGGGAGTTGAAAAACTGTTTTTT	CSASSGGVEKLFF
once	-	TRBJ2-1	TRBV7-3	TGTGCCAGCAGCTCAAGAGACAGAAATGAGCAGTTCTTC	CASSSRDRNEQFF
-	-	TRBJ1-1	TRBV5-1	TGCGCCAGCAGCTTGGACAGGGAAGCTTTCTTT	CASSLDREAFF
-	TRBD1	TRBJ1-1	TRBV5-1	TGCGCCAGCAGCTGGGGACAGTTGAACACTGAAGCTTTCTTT	CASSWGQLNTEAFF
-	-	TRBJ2-3	TRBV19	TGTGCCACCCAACTCTGGGGACAAAGCACAGATACGCAGTATTTT	CATQLWGQSTDTQYF
few	TRBD1	TRBJ1-5	TRBV7-9	TGTGCCAGCAGCTTAACTGCAGGGACAGGGGACAATCAGCCCCAGCATTTT	CASSLTAGTGDNQPQHF
-	-	TRBJ1-1	TRBV30	TGTGCCTGGAGTGTAAGCCTCCCTGAAGCTTTCTTT	CAWSVSLPEAFF
-	-	TRBJ1-2	TRBV18	TGTGCCAGCTCTCCTGAGGGGGGGCTCGGTGGCTACACCTTC	CASSPEGGLGGYTF
-	TRBD1	TRBJ1-6	TRBV5-1	TGCGCCAGCAGCGGGGGGACAGATTTCTCTTCACCCCTCCACTTT	CASSGGTDFSSPLHF
-	TRBD2	TRBJ2-3	TRBV28	TGTGCCAGCAAGGGGCGGGAGTTTGCGGATACGCAGTATTTT	CASKGREFADTQYF
-	-	TRBJ1-4	TRBV5-1	TGCGCCAGCAGCTTGGGGCCCCTTGAAAAACTGTTTTTT	CASSLGPLEKLFF
-	-	TRBJ2-1	TRBV9	TGTGCCAGCAGCGACGAACCCTATCGGGAGCAGTTCTTC	CASSDEPYREQFF
-	TRBD1	TRBJ1-2	TRBV28	TGTGCCAGCAGAAAATATACAGGGGGCAGTGGCTACACCTTC	CASRKYTGGSGYTF
-	-	TRBJ1-2	TRBV19	TGTGCCAGTACCCTAGCGGGGCGGTCTGGCTACACCTTC	CASTLAGRSGYTF
-	-	TRBJ2-1	TRBV5-1	TGCGCCAGCAGCCAGAACCCCAGAGCGGCCTTTGAGCAGTTCTTC	CASSQNPRAAFEQFF
-	-	TRBJ2-7	TRBV7-9	TGTGCCAGCAGCTTACGCGTTCAGGAATACGAGCAGTACTTC	CASSLRVQEYEQYF
-	-	TRBJ2-7	TRBV7-7	TGTGCTAGCAGCTTAGAGTTTGCGAGCTACGAGCAGTACTTC	CASSLEFASYEQYF
-	TRBD2	TRBJ2-2	TRBV6-6	TGTGCCACGAAGCGGGAGGGAGGTCCCGGGGAGCTGTTTTTT	CATKREGGPGELFF
-	-	TRBJ2-1	TRBV12-5	TGTGCTAGTGGTTTGAATCAGATCTCTGAGCAGTTCTTC	CASGLNQISEQFF
-	TRBD1	TRBJ1-2	TRBV7-8	TGTGCCAGCAGCAAGGGACAGACTAACTATGGCTACACCTTC	CASSKGQTNYGYTF
-	-	TRBJ1-5	TRBV7-9	TGTGCCAGCAGCGGCCAGGGATATAGCAATCAGCCCCAGCATTTT	CASSGQGYSNQPQHF
-	TRBD1	TRBJ1-1	TRBV27	TGTGCCAGCAGGGGACAGGGGAAGAACACTGAAGCTTTCTTT	CASRGQGKNTEAFF
once	-	TRBJ1-3	TRBV2	TGTGCCAGCAGTGAACAGGGCACTGGAAACACCATATATTTT	CASSEQGTGNTIYF
-	TRBD2	TRBJ2-7	TRBV5-1	TGCGCCAGCAGCCAGGGACTAGCGGCTTCGGGCGAGCAGTACTTC	CASSQGLAASGEQYF
-	TRBD2	TRBJ2-2	TRBV7-3	TGTGCCAGCAGCCCCTCCAGCGGACTAGCGATCACCGGGGAGCTGTTTTTT	CASSPSSGLAITGELFF
-	TRBD2	TRBJ2-1	TRBV5-4	TGTGCCAGCAGCTTGGCTAGCGGGGGAAGCTCCTACAATGAGCAGTTCTTC	CASSLASGGSSYNEQFF
-	TRBD1	TRBJ2-5	TRBV19	TGTGCCAGTAGTTCAGGACAGGAGGAGACCCAGTACTTC	CASSSGQEETQYF
-	-	TRBJ1-5	TRBV2	TGTGCCAGCAGTGAAGCGTGGGGAGGCAGTGGCAATCAGCCCCAGCATTTT	CASSEAWGGSGNQPQHF
-	TRBD1	TRBJ1-2	TRBV9	TGTGCCAGCAGCTCGGCCGGGACAGGGATTTATGGCTACACCTTC	CASSSAGTGIYGYTF
-	-	TRBJ2-1	TRBV9	TGTGCCAGCTCCCGGGAACCCTACAATGAGCAGTTCTTC	CASSREPYNEQFF
-	-	TRBJ1-3	TRBV19	TGTGCCAGCGCAGGGGCTCGAGGAAACACCATATATTTT	CASAGARGNTIYF
-	TRBD2	TRBJ2-1	TRBV30	TGTGCCTGGAGTGCAGCCTCCCCTAGCGGGGCACGTAATGAGCAGTTCTTC	CAWSAASPSGARNEQFF
-	-	TRBJ1-5	TRBV18	TGTGCCAGCTCCCATAGCGGTCAGCCCCAGCATTTAGGTTCCCAGCATTTT	CASSHSGQPQHLGSQHF
-	-	TRBJ2-3	TRBV3-1/TRBV3-2	TGTGCCAGCAGCCCCCCGGGTGGCGGGAAGGAAGATACGCAGTATTTT	CASSPPGGGKEDTQYF
-	TRBD2	TRBJ2-1	TRBV19	TGTGCCAGTAGTACTAGCGGGAGGGCCAATGAGCAGTTCTTC	CASSTSGRANEQFF
-	-	TRBJ2-3	TRBV6-4	TGTGCCAGCAGTGACGAACGGTACACAGATACGCAGTATTTT	CASSDERYTDTQYF
once	TRBD2	TRBJ2-1	TRBV7-3	TGTGCCAGCAGCCCGGGACTAGCGGGACCCAGGGAGCAGTTCTTC	CASSPGLAGPREQFF